The 20 T cell receptor beta chains below come from one sample, sequenced in a study of identical twins. TCRdb re-called the 5' RACE reads with MiXCR, one entry per CDR3 protein. Of approximately 600,000 distinct CDR3 sequences listed, roughly 6.6% are singletons. The sample was also reused in another study, on yellow fever vaccine responses in identical twins.

What was sequenced was PBMCs. These receptors were collected from a woman aged 18-29 years in good health.

The chain recombines TRBV2 with TRBJ2-7; D might be TRBD2 (6 bases). Trimming took off 6 bases at V and 4 bases at J, with 16 bases between the two ends. Germline CDR1 SNHLY, CDR2 FYNNEI. The CDR3 sequence is 14 residues long. The CDR3 nucleotides are TGTGCCAGCAGAGCTAGACTAGGAACGTACGAGCAGTACTTC. As protein: CASRARLGTYEQYF.

A remark on this clonotype: Possible read error: a much larger clone is one base away. This chain links TRBV20-1 with TRBJ1-1; D ambiguous. The CDR3 length is 16 residues. Per the germline V gene, CDR1 is DFQATT and CDR2 is SNEGSKA (reference sequence). The CDR3 nucleotides are TGCTGTGCCCCACCCGACGGCGAAAGCCTGAACACTGAAGCTTTCTTT. It codes for CCAPPDGESLNTEAFF.

This clonotype was detected a few times. This rearrangement joins TRBV5-1 to TRBJ2-2; D unresolved. Germline lookup yields CDR1 SGHRS and CDR2 YFSETQ. The CDR3 totals 14 residues. V lost 7 bases, J lost 6 bases, and 16 bases lay in between. DNA of the CDR3: TGCGCCAGCCTACTGACCGGTAGCTCCGGGGAGCTGTTTTTT. This gives the protein CASLLTGSSGELFF.

J is TRBJ2-7 and V is TRBV5-5; weak D call: TRBD1 (5 bases). Germline V gene lookup returns CDR1 SGHKS and CDR2 YYEKEE (reference sequence). This CDR3 has 14 amino acids. Between the trimmed V and J ends, which lost 4 bases and 0 bases, there was a span of 11 bases. The CDR3 region has the DNA TGTGCCAGCAGCCCGAGACAGACCTCCTACGAGCAGTACGTC. This translates into CASSPRQTSYEQYV.

This clonotype has more than one count but fewer than ten. The chain joins TRBV12-3 or TRBV12-4 to TRBJ1-6; D gene uncertain. The CDR3 is made up of 16 amino acids. Trimming took off 0 bases at V and 6 bases at J, with 12 bases between the two ends. The CDR3 nucleotides are TGTGCCAGCAGTTTAGCGATGGGGAACTCTAATTCACCCCTCCACTTT. As protein: CASSLAMGNSNSPLHF.

This clonotype has more than one count but fewer than ten. V gene TRBV5-1 combines with J gene TRBJ1-4; D is possibly TRBD1 (6 bases). Germline CDR1 is SGHRS and CDR2 is YFSETQ. The CDR3 runs 16 residues. Trimming left V 4 bases short and J 2 bases short, with 15 bases between. The CDR3 is CASSLGQPWTNEKLFF. For the CDR3, the DNA is TGCGCCAGCAGCCTAGGACAGCCCTGGACTAATGAAAAACTGTTTTTT.

This clonotype has more than one count but fewer than ten. V gene TRBV19 combines with J gene TRBJ2-1, with D possibly TRBD1 on 7 matching bases. With 3 bases removed from V and 4 bases from J, the gap between germline ends came to 13 bases. The CDR3 sequence is 15 residues long. Germline V CDR1 and CDR2: LNHDA, SQIVND (reference sequence). The CDR3 sequence: CASSMGAGGYNEQFF. The CDR3 coding sequence is TGTGCCAGTAGTATGGGGGCAGGGGGGTACAATGAGCAGTTCTTC.

V usage is TRBV2 and J usage is TRBJ1-2; unclear D gene. CDR1 is SNHLY, CDR2 FYNNEI, per germline. The germline V and J ends were trimmed by 7 bases and 8 bases, with 14 bases remaining between them. The CDR3 consists of 12 residues. The CDR3 loop is CASNDGGWGYTF. DNA for the CDR3: TGTGCCAGCAACGACGGAGGTTGGGGCTACACCTTC. The full variable domain, completed using reference TRBV2 and TRBJ1-2, is EPEVTQTPSHQVTQMGQEVILRCVPISNHLYFYWYRQILGQKVEFLVSFYNNEISEKSEIFDDQFSVERPDGSNFTLKIRSTKLEDSAMYFCASNDGGWGYTFGSGTRLTVV.

This clonotype showed up just a few times. This chain joins TRBV29-1 and TRBJ2-7; 8 bases are a match to TRBD2. The CDR3 consists of 11 residues. After removal of 7 bases from V and 7 bases from J, the junction contained 6 bases not matched to a gene. From germline, CDR1 is SQVTM and CDR2 ANQGSEA. CDR3 nucleotides: TGCAGCGCCCGAGCGGGGGTTGAGCAGTACGTC. Encoded protein: CSARAGVEQYV.

This clonotype occurred a few times. This sequence joins TRBV5-1 and TRBJ2-2; D is possibly TRBD1 (5 bases). V lost 2 bases and J 5 bases, leaving 19 bases between the germline ends. This CDR3 has 17 residues. Looked up from germline, CDR1 is SGHRS and CDR2 is YFSETQ. This CDR3 reads CASSFLPTAGATGELFF. The CDR3 nucleotides are TGCGCCAGCAGCTTCCTGCCGACAGCCGGTGCGACCGGGGAGCTGTTTTTT.

In its sample, this clonotype was seen a few times. The rearrangement links TRBV4-1 to TRBJ2-7; 7 bases agree with TRBD1. Germline trimming cut 1 base from V and 0 bases from J; bases unmatched to any gene: 3. Germline V gene lookup returns CDR1 MGHRA and CDR2 YSYEKL. There are 15 residues in the CDR3. The CDR3 nucleotides are TGCGCCAGCAGCCAAGGGGCAGGGGGCTCCTACGAGCAGTACTTC. It yields the protein CASSQGAGGSYEQYF.

This clonotype was observed a handful of times. This chain uses TRBV15 with TRBJ1-5; D unclear. Trimming left V 0 bases short and J 7 bases short, with 16 bases between. The germline CDR1 and CDR2 sequences are LNHNV and YYDKDF (reference sequence). The CDR3 is 16 amino acids. The CDR3 is CATSRDIPTTIQPQHF. The DNA for the CDR3 is TGTGCCACCAGCAGAGACATTCCCACCACCATCCAGCCCCAGCATTTT.

This clonotype turned up a few times. V is TRBV5-1 and J is TRBJ2-6; 7 bases fit TRBD1. CDR1 and CDR2 from the germline V gene are SGHRS and YFSETQ. The CDR3 is 17 residues long. Losses at the gene ends were 4 bases for V and 4 bases for J; bases not matched to a gene: 11. CDR3 nucleotide sequence: TGCGCCAGCAGCCCCCGGGACAGCCCATCCGGGGCCAACGTCCTGACTTTC. Its protein product is CASSPRDSPSGANVLTF.

This clonotype came up a few times. This sequence joins TRBV28 and TRBJ2-6; no definite D call. Deletions cut 5 bases from V and 2 bases from J, with 13 bases between. Germline V gives CDR1 MDHEN, CDR2 SYDVKM. The CDR3 runs 16 residues. The CDR3: CASSTPALPGANVLTF. DNA for the CDR3: TGTGCCAGCAGTACCCCAGCGCTCCCTGGGGCCAACGTCCTGACTTTC.

V gene TRBV18 combines with J gene TRBJ2-3, with D unclear. The CDR3 runs 16 residues. Germline V lookup: CDR1 KGHSH, CDR2 LQKENI. V lost 0 bases and J 0 bases, leaving 10 bases between the germline ends. The CDR3 protein is CASSPPGLASTDTQYF. The CDR3 DNA reads as TGTGCCAGCTCACCACCGGGTCTTGCTAGCACAGATACGCAGTATTTT.

This chain joins TRBV12-3 or TRBV12-4 and TRBJ2-5; no definite D call. V was pared by 5 bases and J by 5 bases, with 9 bases between. This CDR3 spans 12 amino acids. The CDR3 is CASSRLLETQYF. CDR3 coding DNA: TGTGCCAGCAGTAGACTCTTGGAGACCCAGTACTTC.

The gene calls are TRBV12-3 or TRBV12-4 and TRBJ1-5, with D perhaps matching TRBD1 (6 bases). Trimming shortened V by 5 bases and J by 2 bases, and 16 bases separated the two germline ends. The CDR3 runs to 16 residues. This CDR3 reads CASSPRGGGGNQPQHF. CDR3 nucleotide sequence: TGTGCCAGCAGTCCCCGAGGAGGGGGTGGCAATCAGCCCCAGCATTTT.

This clonotype was counted at least ten times. The chain uses TRBV4-2 and TRBJ2-2, with D uncertain. This CDR3 has 14 residues. Germline V gives CDR1 LGHNA, CDR2 YNFKEQ. Trimming left V 1 base short and J 7 bases short, with 10 bases between. The CDR3 nucleotides are TGTGCCAGCAGCCAAGGGGGTATGGTCGGGGAGCTGTTTTTT. Translating it yields CASSQGGMVGELFF.

This clonotype was found a few times. V usage is TRBV10-3 and J usage is TRBJ2-2, with 14 bases lining up with TRBD2. This CDR3 has 17 residues. The germline CDR1 and CDR2 sequences are ENHRY and SYGVKD. V was clipped by 5 bases and J by 4 bases; unmatched bases: 6. CDR3 protein: CAISRTSGRPSTGELFF. DNA of the CDR3: TGTGCCATCAGTCGGACTAGCGGGAGGCCGTCCACCGGGGAGCTGTTTTTT.

The chain uses TRBV20-1 and TRBJ2-3, with 10 bases that match TRBD2. V lost 6 bases to trimming and J lost 6 bases; unmatched junction nucleotides: 9. Germline loops: CDR1 DFQATT, CDR2 SNEGSKA (reference sequence). This CDR3 has 14 amino acids. For the CDR3, the DNA is TGCAGTGCAAGTCTAGCGGGGGTAATTGATACGCAGTATTTT. It is translated as CSASLAGVIDTQYF.